These T cell receptor beta chains were read from a single sample in a study of cytomegalovirus exposure and HLA in healthy donors. The protocol was immunoSEQ multiplex PCR, while the TCRdb copy is restricted to in-frame clones and leaves out a portion. The top ten hold approximately 2.6% of the sample, which has about 230,000 clones, over 70% seen once. The sequenced sample was PBMCs. These receptors were obtained from a woman in her fifties or sixties in good health and CMV-seropositive. Both conserved end residues are part of each CDR3. Each record gives: D gene, J gene, clone size, V gene, CDR3 protein, CDR3 DNA. D genes are given only for firm matches. Not every row has a clone size; where given, it reads once, few, many or a size class.

d_call: TRBD1
j_call: TRBJ1-2
clone_size: .
v_call: TRBV19
cdr3_aa: CASTQALNRGASYTF
cdr3_nt: TGTGCCAGTACCCAAGCCTTGAACAGGGGAGCTAGCTACACCTTC

d_call: TRBD1
j_call: TRBJ1-1
clone_size: few
v_call: TRBV18
cdr3_aa: CASSPQGATEAFF
cdr3_nt: TGTGCCAGCTCACCACAGGGGGCCACTGAAGCTTTCTTT

d_call: .
j_call: TRBJ1-1
clone_size: .
v_call: TRBV6-5
cdr3_aa: CASSPGGGTEAFF
cdr3_nt: TGTGCCAGCAGCCCGGGGGGGGGCACTGAAGCTTTCTTT

d_call: .
j_call: TRBJ1-2
clone_size: .
v_call: TRBV6-5
cdr3_aa: CASSYGAGSYGYTF
cdr3_nt: TGTGCCAGCAGTTACGGCGCGGGTAGCTATGGCTACACCTTC

d_call: TRBD2
j_call: TRBJ2-1
clone_size: .
v_call: TRBV2
cdr3_aa: CASSGYTSGDNEQFF
cdr3_nt: TGTGCCAGCAGTGGATATACTAGCGGGGACAATGAGCAGTTCTTC

d_call: .
j_call: TRBJ2-5
clone_size: .
v_call: TRBV19
cdr3_aa: CASSIVQGGETQYF
cdr3_nt: TGTGCCAGTAGTATAGTCCAGGGCGGAGAGACCCAGTACTTC

d_call: .
j_call: TRBJ1-5
clone_size: .
v_call: TRBV2
cdr3_aa: CASGDRFENQPQHF
cdr3_nt: TGTGCCAGCGGCGACAGGTTTGAGAATCAGCCCCAGCATTTT

d_call: TRBD1
j_call: TRBJ2-7
clone_size: .
v_call: TRBV9
cdr3_aa: CASSETGTGFYEQYF
cdr3_nt: TGTGCCAGCAGCGAAACCGGGACAGGTTTTTACGAGCAGTACTTC

d_call: .
j_call: TRBJ1-4
clone_size: .
v_call: TRBV28
cdr3_aa: CASSLSEGREKLFF
cdr3_nt: TGTGCCAGCAGTTTATCGGAGGGCAGAGAAAAACTGTTTTTT

d_call: .
j_call: TRBJ1-5
clone_size: few
v_call: TRBV28
cdr3_aa: CASSLVRVYSNQPQHF
cdr3_nt: TGTGCCAGCAGTTTAGTCCGGGTTTATAGCAATCAGCCCCAGCATTTT

d_call: TRBD1
j_call: TRBJ1-4
clone_size: .
v_call: TRBV5-1
cdr3_aa: CASSNTPGQGEKLFF
cdr3_nt: TGCGCCAGCAGCAATACTCCGGGACAGGGGGAAAAACTGTTTTTT

d_call: TRBD2
j_call: TRBJ2-7
clone_size: .
v_call: TRBV13
cdr3_aa: CASSFWRGETYEQYF
cdr3_nt: TGTGCCAGCAGCTTTTGGCGGGGGGAAACCTACGAGCAGTACTTC

d_call: .
j_call: TRBJ1-1
clone_size: .
v_call: TRBV9
cdr3_aa: CASSVSPSSREAFF
cdr3_nt: TGTGCCAGCAGCGTATCGCCTAGCTCGAGAGAAGCTTTCTTT

d_call: .
j_call: TRBJ2-3
clone_size: .
v_call: TRBV5-1
cdr3_aa: CASSLGETTDTQYF
cdr3_nt: TGCGCCAGCAGCTTGGGGGAGACCACAGATACGCAGTATTTT

d_call: .
j_call: TRBJ1-1
clone_size: .
v_call: TRBV12-5
cdr3_aa: CASGLRENTEAFF
cdr3_nt: TGTGCTAGTGGTTTGCGGGAGAACACTGAAGCTTTCTTT

d_call: TRBD2
j_call: TRBJ2-1
clone_size: .
v_call: TRBV5-1
cdr3_aa: CASSSLAGGPNEQFF
cdr3_nt: TGCGCCAGCAGCAGTCTAGCGGGGGGGCCCAATGAGCAGTTCTTC

d_call: TRBD1
j_call: TRBJ1-5
clone_size: .
v_call: TRBV30
cdr3_aa: CAWSQGAGNQPQHF
cdr3_nt: TGTGCCTGGAGTCAGGGGGCAGGGAATCAGCCCCAGCATTTT

d_call: TRBD1
j_call: TRBJ2-5
clone_size: once
v_call: TRBV30
cdr3_aa: CAWSGQGAMETQYF
cdr3_nt: TGTGCCTGGAGTGGACAGGGGGCAATGGAGACCCAGTACTTC

d_call: .
j_call: TRBJ1-5
clone_size: few
v_call: TRBV7-2
cdr3_aa: CASSLGGAGGNQPQHF
cdr3_nt: TGTGCCAGCAGCTTAGGGGGCGCCGGCGGCAATCAGCCCCAGCATTTT

d_call: .
j_call: TRBJ2-3
clone_size: once
v_call: TRBV7-9
cdr3_aa: CASSQGSSGPSDTQYF
cdr3_nt: TGTGCCAGCAGCCAAGGGTCCAGCGGTCCTTCAGATACGCAGTATTTT

d_call: TRBD2
j_call: TRBJ2-1
clone_size: few
v_call: TRBV4-2
cdr3_aa: CASSQELAGGYNEQFF
cdr3_nt: TGTGCCAGCAGCCAAGAGTTAGCGGGAGGGTACAATGAGCAGTTCTTC

d_call: .
j_call: TRBJ2-7
clone_size: .
v_call: TRBV29-1
cdr3_aa: CSVETRNYEQYF
cdr3_nt: TGCAGCGTTGAAACGAGAAACTACGAGCAGTACTTC

d_call: TRBD2
j_call: TRBJ2-2
clone_size: .
v_call: TRBV7-6
cdr3_aa: CASTKRTSGRTGFSTGELFF
cdr3_nt: TGTGCCAGCACCAAAAGGACTAGCGGGAGGACAGGGTTTAGCACCGGGGAGCTGTTTTTT

d_call: TRBD1
j_call: TRBJ1-6
clone_size: .
v_call: TRBV7-9
cdr3_aa: CASSRQGDNSPLHF
cdr3_nt: TGTGCCAGCAGTCGACAGGGGGACAATTCACCCCTCCACTTT

d_call: .
j_call: TRBJ2-4
clone_size: .
v_call: TRBV28
cdr3_aa: CASSLFRLTKNIQYF
cdr3_nt: TGTGCCAGCAGTCTGTTCAGGCTAACCAAAAACATTCAGTACTTC

d_call: TRBD1
j_call: TRBJ2-3
clone_size: .
v_call: TRBV6-1
cdr3_aa: CASSEATGGGTDTQYF
cdr3_nt: TGTGCCAGCAGTGAAGCCACAGGGGGCGGCACAGATACGCAGTATTTT

d_call: .
j_call: TRBJ1-5
clone_size: .
v_call: TRBV7-8
cdr3_aa: CASSLARGAQPWSSQHF
cdr3_nt: TGTGCCAGCAGCTTAGCACGGGGGGCCCAACCTTGGTCGTCCCAGCATTTT

d_call: .
j_call: TRBJ2-1
clone_size: .
v_call: TRBV11-2
cdr3_aa: CASSLLSVGNEQFF
cdr3_nt: TGTGCCAGCAGCTTACTTAGCGTGGGCAATGAGCAGTTCTTC

d_call: TRBD2
j_call: TRBJ2-7
clone_size: .
v_call: TRBV6-1
cdr3_aa: CASSEQVRGTRGPDEQYF
cdr3_nt: TGTGCCAGCAGTGAACAGGTGCGGGGGACTAGGGGCCCGGACGAGCAGTACTTC

d_call: TRBD1
j_call: TRBJ1-4
clone_size: .
v_call: TRBV18
cdr3_aa: CASSPDTGATNEKLFF
cdr3_nt: TGTGCCAGCTCACCGGATACAGGGGCTACTAATGAAAAACTGTTTTTT

d_call: TRBD1
j_call: TRBJ1-2
clone_size: .
v_call: TRBV5-1
cdr3_aa: CASSFRLTGDGYTF
cdr3_nt: TGCGCCAGCAGCTTCAGGCTGACAGGGGATGGCTACACCTTC

d_call: TRBD1
j_call: TRBJ1-1
clone_size: .
v_call: TRBV28
cdr3_aa: CASSLFTTGGIVEAFF
cdr3_nt: TGTGCCAGCAGTTTATTCACGACAGGGGGCATTGTTGAAGCTTTCTTT

d_call: .
j_call: TRBJ1-6
clone_size: .
v_call: TRBV28
cdr3_aa: CASSSKQGYPNSPLHF
cdr3_nt: TGTGCCAGCAGTTCAAAACAGGGTTATCCGAATTCACCCCTCCACTTT

d_call: TRBD1
j_call: TRBJ2-5
clone_size: .
v_call: TRBV5-1
cdr3_aa: CASSFGQGEETQYF
cdr3_nt: TGCGCCAGCAGCTTCGGGCAGGGGGAAGAGACCCAGTACTTC

d_call: .
j_call: TRBJ1-6
clone_size: few
v_call: TRBV10-3
cdr3_aa: CAISELNSNSPLHF
cdr3_nt: TGTGCCATCAGTGAGCTCAATAGTAATTCACCCCTCCACTTT

d_call: TRBD1
j_call: TRBJ2-2
clone_size: .
v_call: TRBV10-3
cdr3_aa: CAITSQGADTGELFF
cdr3_nt: TGTGCCATCACAAGCCAGGGGGCGGACACCGGGGAGCTGTTTTTT

d_call: .
j_call: TRBJ2-7
clone_size: .
v_call: TRBV19
cdr3_aa: CASSRREFPYEQYF
cdr3_nt: TGTGCCAGTAGTAGGAGAGAATTTCCCTACGAGCAGTACTTC

d_call: TRBD1
j_call: TRBJ1-1
clone_size: .
v_call: TRBV6-5
cdr3_aa: CASIARDRGVAFF
cdr3_nt: TGTGCCAGCATCGCCCGGGACAGGGGAGTAGCTTTCTTT

d_call: .
j_call: TRBJ2-7
clone_size: .
v_call: TRBV7-9
cdr3_aa: CASSPRDEQYF
cdr3_nt: TGTGCCAGCAGCCCCCGGGACGAGCAGTACTTC

d_call: .
j_call: TRBJ1-2
clone_size: .
v_call: TRBV5-1
cdr3_aa: CASSPTTQGDGYTF
cdr3_nt: TGCGCCAGCAGCCCGACCACACAGGGTGATGGCTACACCTTC

d_call: .
j_call: TRBJ2-3
clone_size: .
v_call: TRBV30
cdr3_aa: CAHNRGLSTDTQYF
cdr3_nt: TGTGCCCACAACCGGGGTCTGTCGACAGATACGCAGTATTTT

d_call: TRBD2
j_call: TRBJ2-1
clone_size: .
v_call: TRBV5-1
cdr3_aa: CASSLGLARYNEQFF
cdr3_nt: TGCGCCAGCAGCTTGGGACTAGCGAGGTACAATGAGCAGTTCTTC

d_call: .
j_call: TRBJ2-3
clone_size: once
v_call: TRBV6-1
cdr3_aa: CASSDGGMSTDTQYF
cdr3_nt: TGTGCCAGCAGCGATGGCGGGATGAGCACAGATACGCAGTATTTT

d_call: .
j_call: TRBJ2-7
clone_size: .
v_call: TRBV5-1
cdr3_aa: CASSLMGGAHEQYF
cdr3_nt: TGCGCCAGCAGCTTGATGGGGGGGGCACACGAGCAGTACTTC